This TCR beta chain was profiled in a study of radiation and T cells in renal cell carcinoma. The CDR3 spans 15 residues. CDR1 and CDR2 from the germline V gene are SGHRS and YFSETQ. V lost 8 bases, J lost 2 bases, and 19 bases lay in between. The time point denotes: blood 4 weeks post-SBRT, at nephrectomy. Treatment: 15 Gy SBRT to primary tumor, nephrectomy 4 weeks later. Nephrectomy followed 15 Gy stereotactic body radiation by 4 weeks. After SBRT, blood was collected at 2 and 4 weeks, plus baseline. The tumor was a clear cell renal cell carcinoma. Study conclusions and caveats: Without pretreatment biopsies, baseline tumor clonotype presence was undetermined.

In this sample, this clone turned up a few times. The target antigen is unknown. Profiling relied on immunoSEQ multiplex PCR, and the TCRdb table lists in-frame clones only, not all of them. The sample yields fewer than 80,000 clones, 75% to 90% seen once. Specimen: blood, collected from a patient whose treatment included radiotherapy and nephrectomy. V usage is TRBV5-1 and J usage is TRBJ2-5, with D possibly matching TRBD1 (6 bases). The sequence was collected from a woman aged 55-70 years with renal cell carcinoma. CDR3: CASSTGNGGQETQYF. The CDR3 region has the DNA TGCGCCAGTTCTACAGGGAATGGAGGACAAGAGACCCAGTACTTC.